This T cell receptor (beta chain) was recovered during a study of shared clonotypes between healthy human individuals. For the study at large: Three plates were used per donor for CD4 naive, three for CD4 memory, two for CD8 naive and one for CD8 memory.

Notes on the study in general: Generation probabilities of non-shared clonotypes were lower (relative to those shared by all four donors). Around 5.4% of naive CD4 clonotypes were common to four donors. Incompleteness in sorted-subset sequencing, despite large depth, was shown by rarefaction.

TCRdb keeps only in-frame clones here, not all; method: immunoSEQ multiplex PCR. The sample records about 1 million clones, 65% to 75% being singletons. The CDR3 consists of 12 residues. Germline values: CDR1 LNHDA, CDR2 SQIVND (reference sequence). Trimming removed 5 bases from V and 6 bases from J, with 11 bases in between. A remark on this clone: Antigen specificity is unknown. The identical CDR3 is also encoded by other nucleotide sequences in the sample.

The chain links TRBV19 to TRBJ2-7; maybe TRBD2 (6 bases). The TCR originated in a man between 18 and 29 years old in good health. The sequenced material came from memory CD4+ T cells sorted from blood. Subset: CD45RA-negative fraction. The DNA for the CDR3 is TGTGCCAGTAGTCCACAAGCGGGCGAGCAGTACTTC. Protein sequence: CASSPQAGEQYF.